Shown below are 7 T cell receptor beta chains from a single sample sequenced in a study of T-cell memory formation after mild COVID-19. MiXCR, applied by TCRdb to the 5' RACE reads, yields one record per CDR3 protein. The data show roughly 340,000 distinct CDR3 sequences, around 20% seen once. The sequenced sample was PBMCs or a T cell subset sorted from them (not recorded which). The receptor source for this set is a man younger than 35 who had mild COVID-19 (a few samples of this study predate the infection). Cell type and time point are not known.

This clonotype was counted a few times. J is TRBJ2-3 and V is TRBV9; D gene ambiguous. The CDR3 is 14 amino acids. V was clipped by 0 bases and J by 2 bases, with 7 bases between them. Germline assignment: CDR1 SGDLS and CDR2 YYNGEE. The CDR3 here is CASSVEVFTDTQYF. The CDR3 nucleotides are TGTGCCAGCAGCGTAGAGGTTTTCACAGATACGCAGTATTTT.

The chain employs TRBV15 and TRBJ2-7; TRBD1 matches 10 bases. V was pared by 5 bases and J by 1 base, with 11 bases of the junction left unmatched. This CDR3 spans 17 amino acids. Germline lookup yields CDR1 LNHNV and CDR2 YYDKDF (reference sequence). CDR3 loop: CATSLLGEGQGSYEQYF. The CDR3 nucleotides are TGTGCCACCAGCCTCCTGGGGGAGGGACAGGGGTCCTACGAGCAGTACTTC.

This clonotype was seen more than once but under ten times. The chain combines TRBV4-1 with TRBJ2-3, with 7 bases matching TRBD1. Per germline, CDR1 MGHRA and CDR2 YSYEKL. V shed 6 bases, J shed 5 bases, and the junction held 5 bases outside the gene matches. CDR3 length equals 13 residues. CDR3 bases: TGCGCCAGCAGGTTTACAGGGGTAGATACGCAGTATTTT. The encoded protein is CASRFTGVDTQYF.

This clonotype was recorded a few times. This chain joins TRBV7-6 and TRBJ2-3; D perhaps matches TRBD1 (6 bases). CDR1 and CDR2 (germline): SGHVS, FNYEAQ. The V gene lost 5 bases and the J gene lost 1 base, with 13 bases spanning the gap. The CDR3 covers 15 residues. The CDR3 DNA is TGTGCCAGCAGCGTGTGGGCAGGGGGCACAGATACGCAGTATTTT. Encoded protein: CASSVWAGGTDTQYF. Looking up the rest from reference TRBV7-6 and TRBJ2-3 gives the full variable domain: GAGVSQSPRYKVTKRGQDVALRCDPISGHVSLYWYRQALGQGPEFLTYFNYEAQQDKSGLPNDRFSAERPEGSISTLTIQRTEQRDSAMYRCASSVWAGGTDTQYFGPGTRLTVL.

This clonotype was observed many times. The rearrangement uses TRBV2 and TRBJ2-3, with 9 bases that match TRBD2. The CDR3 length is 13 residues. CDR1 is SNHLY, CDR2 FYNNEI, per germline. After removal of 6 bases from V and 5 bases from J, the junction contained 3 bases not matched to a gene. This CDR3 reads CASRETSGDTQYF. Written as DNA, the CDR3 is TGTGCCAGCAGAGAGACTAGCGGAGATACGCAGTATTTT.

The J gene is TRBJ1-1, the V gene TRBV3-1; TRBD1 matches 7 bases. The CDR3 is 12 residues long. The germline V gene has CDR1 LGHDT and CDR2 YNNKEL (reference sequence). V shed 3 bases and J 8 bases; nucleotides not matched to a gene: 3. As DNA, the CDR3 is TGTGCCAGCAGCCACACGGACAGGGAAGCTTTCTTT. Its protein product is CASSHTDREAFF.

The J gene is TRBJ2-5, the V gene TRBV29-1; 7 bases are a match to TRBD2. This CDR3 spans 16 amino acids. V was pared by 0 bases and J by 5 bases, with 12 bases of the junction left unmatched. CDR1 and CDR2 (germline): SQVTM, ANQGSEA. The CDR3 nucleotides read TGCAGCGTTGAAGATCCGTTCTTGGGGGGGAAGGAGACCCAGTACTTC. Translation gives CSVEDPFLGGKETQYF.